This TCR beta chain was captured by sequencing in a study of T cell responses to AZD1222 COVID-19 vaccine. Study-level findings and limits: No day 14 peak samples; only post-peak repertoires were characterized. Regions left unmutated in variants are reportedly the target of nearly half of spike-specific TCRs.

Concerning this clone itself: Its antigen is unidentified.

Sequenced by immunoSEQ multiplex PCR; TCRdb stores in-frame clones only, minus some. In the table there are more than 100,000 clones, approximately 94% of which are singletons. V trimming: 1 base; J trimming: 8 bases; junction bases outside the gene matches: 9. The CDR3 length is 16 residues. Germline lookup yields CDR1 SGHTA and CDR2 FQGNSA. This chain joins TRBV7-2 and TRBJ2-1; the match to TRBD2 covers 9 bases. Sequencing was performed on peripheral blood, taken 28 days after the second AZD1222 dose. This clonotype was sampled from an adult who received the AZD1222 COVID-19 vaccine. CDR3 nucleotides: TGTGCCAGCAGCTTAGTGGCTCTAGCGGGGAGATATGAGCAGTTCTTC. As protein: CASSLVALAGRYEQFF. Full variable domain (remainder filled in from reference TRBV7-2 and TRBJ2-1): GAGVSQSPSNKVTEKGKDVELRCDPISGHTALYWYRQSLGQGLEFLIYFQGNSAPDKSGLPSDRFSAERTGGSVSTLTIQRTQQEDSAVYLCASSLVALAGRYEQFFGPGTRLTVL.